The clone carrying this T cell receptor beta chain was detected only a few times. The antigen is not known. The CDR3 spans 14 residues. Germline V gene sequence: CDR1 MNHEY, CDR2 SMNVEV (reference sequence). Trimming at V came to 5 bases and at J to 3 bases, leaving 2 bases not matched to a gene. TCRdb fed the reads into MiXCR, producing one record per CDR3 protein. The sample contains 450,000 to 600,000 distinct CDR3 sequences, about 39% of which appear only once. These data belong to a study of T cell repertoires in cytomegalovirus infection. Study findings and constraints: HLA-C-restricted CMV clonotypes gave the most frequent clonotype in two of eight donors.

The V call is TRBV27, the J call TRBJ2-7; 12 positions match TRBD2. The source material was cultured PBMCs, sampled from culture after CMV antigen stimulation. The receptor comes from a human donor in good health (CMV status not recorded). Some clones in this sample may be carry-over from other donors' samples. In DNA form, the CDR3 reads TGTGCCAGCAGTCGACTAGCGGGAGACTACGAGCAGTACTTC. This sequence encodes CASSRLAGDYEQYF.